This TCR beta chain was observed in a study of blood T cells in healthy people across ages. Across the study: Template switching caught about one barcoded beta molecule for each two T cells.

The V gene's germline CDR1 is MNHEY and CDR2 SVGEGT. The CDR3 contains 14 residues. Trimming stripped 5 bases from V and 1 base from J, with 11 bases between. PCR was performed a second time for about 7 to 12 cycles using a sample-barcoded 5' primer and a J-beta primer mix. Per-sample output comprised a minimum of 2.5 million paired-end reads containing CDR3. TCRdb re-called the 5' RACE reads through MiXCR, storing one row per CDR3 protein. This table has about 830,000 distinct CDR3 sequences, approximately 67% appearing once. To note about this clonotype: Its antigen is unknown.

Whole-study results and caveats: Long-lived donors exceeded aged donors in naive CD4+ cells and diversity.

Samples had at least 6.5 million PBMCs isolated from them. This sequence was found in a man younger than 40 in good health. The chain has TRBV6-2 or TRBV6-3 and TRBJ2-5; D possibly corresponds to TRBD2 (6 bases). The sequenced sample was blood. The CDR3 loop is CASSDGGIQETQYF. The DNA of the CDR3 is TGTGCCAGCAGTGACGGAGGGATCCAAGAGACCCAGTACTTC.